This T cell receptor (beta chain) was documented in a study of cytomegalovirus exposure and HLA in healthy donors (dated by TCRdb to the late 2010s). With respect to the entire study: An earlier analysis of 550 to 700 of the donors reported about 290 Gb of sequence data and about 100 million unique TCR beta sequences from roughly 180 million T cells. A later genetic analysis took genome-wide SNP genotypes for 398 of the 666 donors and used that subset as a discovery cohort. Every repertoire in the discovery cohort had been generated on one and the same sequencing platform. A later analysis re-analyzed previously published TCR beta repertoires from approximately 700 donors and added high-resolution HLA genotyping to study TCR occurrence patterns. The study profiled the T cell repertoires of around 700 subjects by immunosequencing and related them to cytomegalovirus serostatus. Among some 400 genotyped donors of the cohort, an average of roughly 240,000 unique TCR beta nucleotide sequences were sequenced per donor, 15% to 20% of them non-productive. High-throughput TCR immunosequencing, statistical association of individual TCRs with disease status, and machine learning were combined to predict cytomegalovirus infection status. Rather than using new phenotypic data, the later analysis identified candidate immune exposures from TCR beta sequences and from how often those sequences occurred across donors. An early release that covered about 600 HLA-typed donors contained around 330 gigabases of sequencing data and around 85 million unique TCR sequences. Four or five DR-DQ haplotypes were handled as single units for association and clustering, since linkage in the cohort was strong. Typing coverage differed by locus: A, B, C, DRB1 and DQB1 were typed in roughly 620-630 donors, DQA1 in 522, DPA1 in 606, and DPB1 in 472. Donor age, sex, ethnicity and CMV serostatus were collected together with the repertoire data. In addition to the first cohort of hundreds of subjects, a separate validation cohort of approximately 130 different subjects was used. Among the roughly 400 genotyped donors, 81% belonged to the genetic ancestry cluster associated with self-reported Caucasian donors. The study aimed to test whether signatures of past pathogen exposure could be identified by cataloging public T cell receptors. An earlier analysis of a few hundred of the donors applied high-throughput TCR beta sequencing to assess whether each TCR beta V gene segment acted as functional or pseudogenic. Class I and class II HLA loci were covered by the typing at four-digit resolution.

The cohort was made up of roughly 670 healthy bone marrow donors. All cohort members were sampled while nominally healthy, although unrecorded immune exposures were likely present. The donor was CMV seronegative and was included in the group of approximately 350 seronegative cohort members. A peripheral blood sample was provided by each donor, and peripheral blood mononuclear cells were used for TCR beta sequencing. The Qiagen DNeasy Blood Extraction Kit was used to extract genomic DNA from the blood cell samples. General conclusions and limits of the study: A later analysis reported that several top co-occurrence clusters appeared linked to parvovirus B19, influenza, CMV and Epstein-Barr virus. The study gave a list of about 160 TCR beta chains associated with cytomegalovirus. Linkage disequilibrium might explain the correlated functional status among segregating V segments, but an unknown experimental factor could not be excluded. A further reported finding was that TCR beta sequences accurately predicted the HLA-A and HLA-B alleles for most subjects in the first cohort. A cluster of highly shared sequence variants was judged likely to represent a technical artifact of the sequencing pipeline. Roughly uniform sequencing depth across donors was assumed in presence/absence analyses, although this assumption may not hold. In vitro tests confirmed that a few of the cytomegalovirus-associated TCR beta chains recognize cytomegalovirus antigens. In a later analysis, TCR association rates were found to vary across HLA loci, with the most associated TCRs seen for DRB1 alleles and the fewest for HLA-C alleles. Because HLA typing was missing for some donors at each locus, association tests included only the typed subset. Because counts were too low, some 17 rarely observed V segments, including chromosome 9 orphons, were left out of the earlier analysis of 500 to 750 of the donors. When HLA alleles, especially DR and DQ, strongly co-occurred, TCR associations were difficult to assign to individual alleles. The only immune exposure information available for the cohort was CMV serostatus. The classifier was reported to diagnose cytomegalovirus status with high specificity and sensitivity in both the original and validation cohorts. According to a later genetic analysis, donors in an Asian-associated ancestry cluster had fewer N-insertions in productive TCRs than the approximately 700-donor mean. An earlier analysis of approximately 600 of the donors showed that most TCR beta V segments appeared in productive rearrangements either about 87% or about 30% of the time, which broadly matched IMGT annotations. This cohort had only TCR beta chains sequenced, and the lack of alpha or paired-chain data limited which features could be detected. According to a later analysis, most CMV-associated TCR beta chains appeared to be HLA-restricted, and the HLA associations seemed to be driven largely by CMV exposure. According to the authors, the approach could potentially be generalized to other disease states and immunological phenotypes. An association between a missense DCLRE1C variant and V-gene and J-gene trimming of TCR beta chains was found in a later genetic analysis and replicated in an independent cohort. Compared with equally common non-associated chains, HLA-associated TCR beta chains in a later analysis were more clonally expanded and had lower generation probabilities. Most TCR sequences were observed very rarely across donors, whereas some public TCRs were present in many individuals. A later analysis associated 15,000 to 20,000 TCR beta sequences with specific HLA alleles at a false discovery rate of 0.05.

The library relied on the immunoSEQ multiplex PCR assay. The multiplex PCR relied on a mix of 60 forward primers for TCR Vbeta segments and 13 reverse primers for TCR Jbeta segments. The CDR3 region of rearranged TCR beta genes was amplified from genomic DNA by a multiplex PCR assay. On the Illumina HiSeq System, the amplified TCR beta libraries were sequenced as 87-base-pair reads. The original pipeline was this. Across the 670 or so repertoires, a later analysis counted about 81 million unique TCR beta chains, 9.5 million to 12 million of which were shared by at least two donors. To remove PCR and sequencing errors, raw reads were error-corrected and collapsed into unique sequences using a nearest-neighbor algorithm that merged closely related sequences. To assign V, D and J gene segments, CDR3 sequences were aligned to IMGT reference sequences. For a sequence to be retained, at least a six-nucleotide match to both a V gene segment and a J gene segment was required. Rearrangements were called productive when the CDR3 lacked stop codons and stayed in frame with V and J; all others were non-productive. CDR3 was defined according to IMGT convention as the region running from the second conserved V-encoded cysteine to the conserved J-encoded phenylalanine. In an earlier analysis of some 550 of the donors, sequences lacking an unambiguous match to a single V gene segment were excluded. An earlier analysis of 500 to 600 of the donors classified V segments as functional when productive rearrangements were above 56.7% and as segregating when the standard deviation between donors was above 5%. A statistical classification framework was built for diagnosing cytomegalovirus status from the catalog of TCR beta chain sequences. In a later analysis, V and J genes were assigned by comparing TCR nucleotide sequences against IMGT/GENE-DB human TR gene sequences. The TCRdist pipeline was used in a later analysis to assign CDR3 sequences and most-parsimonious VDJ recombination scenarios. In a later analysis, each TCR beta chain was defined by its CDR3 amino acid sequence together with its V-gene family, and reads lacking a unique V-gene family were excluded. A later analysis removed 500 to 650 highly shared, low-generation-probability nucleotide sequences to deal with suspected cross-contamination and a sequencing artifact. A later analysis calculated a clonal expansion index for each public chain from normalized within-repertoire ranks of inferred template counts. Generation probabilities in a later analysis came from a VDJ recombination model fitted to out-of-frame rearrangements, and those results were checked against IGoR. Hypergeometric tests were used in a later analysis to score TCR-TCR, TCR-HLA and TCR-CMV co-occurrence, with a repertoire-size bias correction applied to the TCR pairs. In a later analysis, false discovery rates were estimated by permuting HLA or CMV assignments 20 times. A later analysis grouped co-occurring TCRs with DBSCAN, adding TCRdist sequence similarity when clustering within HLA-allele-positive subsets. Repertoires with fewer than 30,000 or more than 120,000 public chains were left out of co-occurrence clustering, as were a handful of repertoires with anomalous nucleotide sharing. TCRdb obtained this table from immuneACCESS and retained in-frame rearrangements with V and J assigned. These tables miss some clones; where compared with another copy, unresolved V genes account for less than half of the shortfall, and the remainder is unexplained. The DNA gave D and trimming, while V, J and clone size come from that table. The sample has about 130,000 clones on record, around four fifths of them singletons. Roughly 1.1% of the sample belongs to the ten largest clones.

Comment on this clone: Its cognate antigen has yet to be identified. One base away there is no much larger clone; base qualities are not given.

This TCR was sampled from a boy aged 5-17 years in good health and CMV-seronegative. Sequencing was performed on PBMCs.

The CDR3 reads CASSWVTSGSYNEQFF. In nucleotides, the sequence is TGTGCCAGTAGTTGGGTTACTAGCGGCTCCTACAATGAGCAGTTCTTC. This sequence uses TRBV19 and TRBJ2-1, with 8 bases matching TRBD2. CDR3 length: 16 amino acids, cysteine to phenylalanine. Of all the DNA, just the CDR3 is kept, 48 bases in frame from base 1. V trim: 5 bases; J trim: 0 bases; unmatched bases: 6. The germline V gene (reference sequence) provides CDR1 LNHDA and CDR2 SQIVND.